Reported below is one T cell receptor (beta chain). Its specificity is not known. This sample is drawn from a study of T cell responses to AZD1222 COVID-19 vaccine. Overall study findings and caveats: Across spike, vaccine-associated CD4 TCRs were found, dominant at 160-218 and 743-854.

This CDR3 is 14 amino acids long. Trimming left V 1 base short and J 4 bases short, with 8 bases between. Per germline, CDR1 LNHDA and CDR2 SQIVND (reference sequence). Generated by immunoSEQ multiplex PCR, the TCRdb table keeps only in-frame clones and is missing some. The sample lists about 110,000 clones, about 90% occurring once. The chain has TRBV19 and TRBJ1-3; D uncertain. Sample: peripheral blood, taken 28 days after the second AZD1222 dose. This clonotype originated in an adult who received the AZD1222 COVID-19 vaccine. The CDR3 DNA reads as TGTGCCAGTAGTATAGGTACCGCCGGAAACACCATATATTTT. Its translation is CASSIGTAGNTIYF. The full variable domain, completed using reference TRBV19 and TRBJ1-3, is DGGITQSPKYLFRKEGQNVTLSCEQNLNHDAMYWYRQDPGQGLRLIYYSQIVNDFQKGDIAEGYSVSREKKESFPLTVTSAQKNPTAFYLCASSIGTAGNTIYFGEGSWLTVV.